The present T cell receptor (beta chain) was sequenced within a study of T cell changes during pregnancy in multiple sclerosis. TCRdb's copy holds only in-frame clones and misses some; the assay was immunoSEQ multiplex PCR. The sample yields about 50,000 clones, approximately 94% seen once. CDR3 length: 13 residues. With V trimmed by 6 bases and J by 3 bases, 5 bases remained unmatched. The V gene's germline CDR1 is MNHEY and CDR2 SMNVEV (reference sequence). Concerning this clone: Within the sample, other DNA sequences also encode this same CDR3.

This TCR was sampled from a female donor with multiple sclerosis, enrolled in a pregnancy study. V usage is TRBV27 and J usage is TRBJ2-7; 7 positions agree with TRBD1. The starting material was CD8+ T cells from peripheral blood mononuclear cells, obtained before pregnancy. CDR3 region: CASSLTGSYEQYF. The CDR3 region has the DNA TGTGCCAGCAGCCTGACAGGGAGCTACGAGCAGTACTTC.